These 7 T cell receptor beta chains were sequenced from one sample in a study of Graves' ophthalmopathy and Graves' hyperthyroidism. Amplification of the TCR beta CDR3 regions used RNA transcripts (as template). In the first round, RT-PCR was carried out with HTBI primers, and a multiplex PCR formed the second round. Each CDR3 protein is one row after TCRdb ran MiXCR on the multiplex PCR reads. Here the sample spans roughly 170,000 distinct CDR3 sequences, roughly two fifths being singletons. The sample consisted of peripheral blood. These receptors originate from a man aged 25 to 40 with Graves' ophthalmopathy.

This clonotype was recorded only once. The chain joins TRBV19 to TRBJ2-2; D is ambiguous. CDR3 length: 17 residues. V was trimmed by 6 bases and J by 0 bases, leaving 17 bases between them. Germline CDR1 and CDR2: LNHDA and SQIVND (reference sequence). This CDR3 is CASRRSGSRANTGELFF. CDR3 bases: TGTGCCAGTAGACGATCCGGGTCCCGGGCGAACACCGGGGAGCTGTTTTTT.

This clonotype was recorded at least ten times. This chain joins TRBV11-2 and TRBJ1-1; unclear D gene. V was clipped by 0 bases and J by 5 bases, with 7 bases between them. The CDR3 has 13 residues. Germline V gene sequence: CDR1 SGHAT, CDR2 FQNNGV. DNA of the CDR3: TGTGCCAGCAGCTTAGATTTGAGAACTGAAGCTTTCTTT. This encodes CASSLDLRTEAFF.

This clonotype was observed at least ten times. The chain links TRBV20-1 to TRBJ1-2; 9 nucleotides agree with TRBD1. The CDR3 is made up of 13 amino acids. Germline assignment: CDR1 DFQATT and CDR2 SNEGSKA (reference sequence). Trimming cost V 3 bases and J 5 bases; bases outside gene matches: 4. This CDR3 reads CSASDRGRYGYTF. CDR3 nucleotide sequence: TGCAGTGCTAGCGACAGGGGGAGGTATGGCTACACCTTC.

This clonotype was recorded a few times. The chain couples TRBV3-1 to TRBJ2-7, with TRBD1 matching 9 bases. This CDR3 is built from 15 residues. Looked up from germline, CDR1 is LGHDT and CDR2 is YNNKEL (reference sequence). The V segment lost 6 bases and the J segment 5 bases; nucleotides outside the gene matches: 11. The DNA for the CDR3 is TGTGCCAGCAGACCCGCCGGGACAGGGTTCCACGAGCAGTACTTC. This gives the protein CASRPAGTGFHEQYF.

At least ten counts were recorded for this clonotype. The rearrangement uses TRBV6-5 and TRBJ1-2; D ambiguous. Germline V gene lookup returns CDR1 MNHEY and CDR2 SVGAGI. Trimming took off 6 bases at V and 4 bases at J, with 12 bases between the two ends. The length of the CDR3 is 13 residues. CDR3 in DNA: TGTGCCAGCAGAGCGGAGGACGTCTATGGCTACACCTTC. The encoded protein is CASRAEDVYGYTF.

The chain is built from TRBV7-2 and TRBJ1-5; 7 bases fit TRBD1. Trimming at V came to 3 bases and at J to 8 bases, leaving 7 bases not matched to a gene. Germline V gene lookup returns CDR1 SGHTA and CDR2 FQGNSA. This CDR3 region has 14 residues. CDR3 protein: CASSFLQGDEPQHF. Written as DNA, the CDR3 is TGTGCCAGCAGCTTTCTCCAGGGGGATGAGCCCCAGCATTTT.

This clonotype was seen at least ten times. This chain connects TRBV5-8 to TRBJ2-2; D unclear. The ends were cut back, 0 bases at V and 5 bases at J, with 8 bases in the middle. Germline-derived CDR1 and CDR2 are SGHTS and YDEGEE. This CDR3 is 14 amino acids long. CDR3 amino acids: CASSLVGRTGELFF. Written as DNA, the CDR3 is TGTGCCAGCAGCTTGGTCGGCAGGACCGGGGAGCTGTTTTTT.